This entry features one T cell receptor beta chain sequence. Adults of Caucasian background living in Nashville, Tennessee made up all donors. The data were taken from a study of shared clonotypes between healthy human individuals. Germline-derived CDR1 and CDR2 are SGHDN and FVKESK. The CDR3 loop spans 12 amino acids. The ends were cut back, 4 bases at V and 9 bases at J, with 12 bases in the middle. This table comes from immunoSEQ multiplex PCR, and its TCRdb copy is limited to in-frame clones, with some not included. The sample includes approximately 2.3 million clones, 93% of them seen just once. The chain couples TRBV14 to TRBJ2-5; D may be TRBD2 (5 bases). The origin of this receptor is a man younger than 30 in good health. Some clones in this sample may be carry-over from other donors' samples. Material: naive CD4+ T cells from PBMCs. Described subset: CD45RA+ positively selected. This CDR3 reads CASSPTSEAQYF. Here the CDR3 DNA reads TGTGCCAGCAGCCCTACATCGGAGGCCCAGTACTTC.